This TCR beta chain was observed in a study of T cell responses to AZD1222 COVID-19 vaccine. Overall study findings and caveats: Vaccine-associated CD4 TCRs ranged over spike, dominating at 160-218 and 743-854. White British people made up most donors, females outnumbered males, and clonal diversity was possibly underestimated.

Notes on this clone: The antigen is unknown.

The data were produced by immunoSEQ multiplex PCR, yet TCRdb's version contains in-frame clones alone and is incomplete. The sample holds roughly 160,000 clones, about nine tenths seen once. The V end was cut by 3 bases, the J end by 7 bases, with 13 bases between. From germline, CDR1 is LNHDA and CDR2 SQIVND (reference sequence). The CDR3 is 15 residues long. The J gene is TRBJ1-6, the V gene TRBV19, with TRBD1 as a possible D gene (5 bases). This clonotype was obtained from an adult in good health. Here the sequenced sample was peripheral blood, taken on day 0 of AZD1222 vaccination. The CDR3 loop is CASSIRAGRNSPLHF. DNA for the CDR3: TGTGCCAGTAGTATTAGGGCAGGGCGCAATTCACCCCTCCACTTT.